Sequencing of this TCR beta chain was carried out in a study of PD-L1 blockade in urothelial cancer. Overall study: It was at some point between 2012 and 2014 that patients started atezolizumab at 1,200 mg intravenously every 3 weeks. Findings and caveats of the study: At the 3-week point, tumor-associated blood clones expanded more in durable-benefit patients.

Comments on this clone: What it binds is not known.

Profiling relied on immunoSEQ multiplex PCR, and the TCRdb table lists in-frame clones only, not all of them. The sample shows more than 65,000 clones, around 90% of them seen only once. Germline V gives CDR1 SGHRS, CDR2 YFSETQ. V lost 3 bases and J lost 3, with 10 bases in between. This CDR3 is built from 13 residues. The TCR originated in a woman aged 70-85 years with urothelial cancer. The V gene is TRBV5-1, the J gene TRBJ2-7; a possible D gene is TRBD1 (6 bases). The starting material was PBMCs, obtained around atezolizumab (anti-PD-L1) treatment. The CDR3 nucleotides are TGCGCCAGCAGCTCCGGGACACACTACGAGCAGTACTTC. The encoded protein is CASSSGTHYEQYF.